The T cell receptor (beta chain) under discussion was sequenced for a study of cytomegalovirus exposure and HLA in healthy donors. 13 Jbeta primers and 60 Vbeta primers were used for the PCR. Original methodology: A follow-up analysis tallied tens of millions of unique TCR beta chains, roughly 11 million shared. The table came from immunoSEQ multiplex PCR; TCRdb's copy has only in-frame clones and leaves some out. The DNA was the basis for D and trimming; V, J and clone size are from that table. Here the sample spans 150,000 to 200,000 clones, about four fifths being singletons. Broader study findings: The productive fraction for most TCR beta V segments was about 87% or about 30% in an earlier analysis. Presence/absence analyses assumed roughly uniform sequencing depth across donors, which may not hold.

Notes on this clone: Its antigen remains unidentified.

Germline V lookup: CDR1 SEHNR, CDR2 FQNEAQ (reference sequence). CDR3 length: 14 amino acids. Trimming left V 3 bases short and J 7 bases short, with 16 bases between. This chain uses TRBV7-9 with TRBJ2-7, with D possibly TRBD2 on 6 matching bases. The clonotype comes from a female donor in good health and CMV-seronegative. The specimen sequenced was PBMCs. CDR3 residues: CASSFRDSLGEQYF. CDR3 sequence (DNA): TGTGCCAGCAGCTTCCGGGACTCCCTCGGGGAGCAGTACTTC.